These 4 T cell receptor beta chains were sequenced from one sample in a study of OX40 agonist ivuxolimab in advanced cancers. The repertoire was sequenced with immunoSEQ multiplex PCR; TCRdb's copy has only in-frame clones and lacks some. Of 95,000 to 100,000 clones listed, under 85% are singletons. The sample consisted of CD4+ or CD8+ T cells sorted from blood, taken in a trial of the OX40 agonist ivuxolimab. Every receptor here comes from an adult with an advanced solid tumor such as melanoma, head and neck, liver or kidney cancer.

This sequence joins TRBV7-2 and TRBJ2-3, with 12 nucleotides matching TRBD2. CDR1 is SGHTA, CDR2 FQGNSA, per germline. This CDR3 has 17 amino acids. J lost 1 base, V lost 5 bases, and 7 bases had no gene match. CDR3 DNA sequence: TGTGCCAGCAGCCCTAGCGGGAGGGCCTTGGGCACAGATACGCAGTATTTT. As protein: CASSPSGRALGTDTQYF.

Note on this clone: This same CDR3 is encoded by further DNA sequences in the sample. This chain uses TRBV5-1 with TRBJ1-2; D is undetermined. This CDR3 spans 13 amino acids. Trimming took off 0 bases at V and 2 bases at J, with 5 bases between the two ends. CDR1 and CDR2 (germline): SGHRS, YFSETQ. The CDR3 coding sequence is TGCGCCAGCAGCTTGGAACAGAACTATGGCTACACCTTC. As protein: CASSLEQNYGYTF.

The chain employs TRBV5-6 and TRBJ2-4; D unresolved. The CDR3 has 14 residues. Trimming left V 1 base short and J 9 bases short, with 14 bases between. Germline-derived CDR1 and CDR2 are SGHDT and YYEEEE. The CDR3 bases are TGTGCCAGCAGCTTGACCGGGCCTGGGGTCATTCAGTACTTC. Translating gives CASSLTGPGVIQYF.

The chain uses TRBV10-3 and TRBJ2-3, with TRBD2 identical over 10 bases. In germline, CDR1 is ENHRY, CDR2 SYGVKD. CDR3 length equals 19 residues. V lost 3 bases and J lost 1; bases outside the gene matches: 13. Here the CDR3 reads CAISDLTSGRAVGTDTQYF. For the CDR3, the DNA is TGTGCCATCAGTGACCTAACAAGCGGGAGGGCCGTGGGCACAGATACGCAGTATTTT.